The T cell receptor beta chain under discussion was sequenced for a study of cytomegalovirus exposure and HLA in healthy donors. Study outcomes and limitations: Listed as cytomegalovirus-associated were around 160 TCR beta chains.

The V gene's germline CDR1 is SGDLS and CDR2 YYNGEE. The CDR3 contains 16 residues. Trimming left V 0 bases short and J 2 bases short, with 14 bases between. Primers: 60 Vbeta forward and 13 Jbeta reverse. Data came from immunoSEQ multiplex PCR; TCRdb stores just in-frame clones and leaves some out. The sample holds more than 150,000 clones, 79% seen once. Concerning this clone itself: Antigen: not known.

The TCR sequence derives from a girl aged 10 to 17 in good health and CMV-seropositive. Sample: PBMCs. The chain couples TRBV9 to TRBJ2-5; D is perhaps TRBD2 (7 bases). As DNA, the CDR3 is TGTGCCAGCAGCGTAGAGACGGGGGGCGCGCAAGAGACCCAGTACTTC. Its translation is CASSVETGGAQETQYF.